The source of this T cell receptor beta chain is a study of a mutant IDH1 vaccine in newly diagnosed glioma. Study-level information: Prior therapy was radiotherapy, temozolomide, or both; most received both.

Time point described: week 5, during vaccination. In every dose of vaccine, 300 ug of mutant IDH1 20-mer peptide was given alongside topical imiquimod. With regard to this clone: What it binds is not known.

Notes on the study in general: Overall, 93.3% of patients had vaccine-induced immune responses.

V was clipped by 5 bases and J by 4 bases; unmatched bases: 6. The CDR3 is made up of 15 amino acids. Germline CDR1 SGHNT, CDR2 YENEEA. The repertoire was sequenced with immunoSEQ multiplex PCR; TCRdb's copy has only in-frame clones and lacks some. Among about 54,000 clones, over 70% were seen once, and the ten largest hold about 3.4%. The sequence was obtained from a man aged 25 to 40 with glioma. The specimen was PBMCs, collected from a glioma patient whose treatment included an IDH1 peptide vaccine. The V gene is TRBV11-3, the J gene TRBJ1-3; TRBD1 aligns across 9 bases. CDR3 sequence (DNA): TGTGCCAGCAGCGAAAGGACAGGGGCAGGAAACACCATATATTTT. Its translation is CASSERTGAGNTIYF.